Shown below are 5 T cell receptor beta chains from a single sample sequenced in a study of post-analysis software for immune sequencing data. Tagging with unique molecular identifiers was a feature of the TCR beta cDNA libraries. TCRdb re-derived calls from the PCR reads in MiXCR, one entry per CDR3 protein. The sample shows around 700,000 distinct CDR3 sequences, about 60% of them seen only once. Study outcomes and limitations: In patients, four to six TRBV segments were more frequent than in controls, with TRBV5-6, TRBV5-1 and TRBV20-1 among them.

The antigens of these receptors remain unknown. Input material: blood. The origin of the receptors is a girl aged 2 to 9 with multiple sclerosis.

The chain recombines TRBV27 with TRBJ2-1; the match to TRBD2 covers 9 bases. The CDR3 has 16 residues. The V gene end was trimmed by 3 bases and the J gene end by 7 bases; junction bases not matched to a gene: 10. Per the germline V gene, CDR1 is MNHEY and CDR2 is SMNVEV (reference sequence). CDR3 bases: TGTGCCAGCAGTTTGCCGCGGGAGGGGCAATGGAATGAGCAGTTCTTC. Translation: CASSLPREGQWNEQFF.

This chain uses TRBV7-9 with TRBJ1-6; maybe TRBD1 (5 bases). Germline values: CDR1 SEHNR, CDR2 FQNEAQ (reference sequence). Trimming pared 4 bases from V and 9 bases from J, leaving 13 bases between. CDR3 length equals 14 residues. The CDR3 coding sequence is TGTGCCAGCAGCTCAAGAGGGGCAGGTTCACCCCTCCACTTT. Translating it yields CASSSRGAGSPLHF.

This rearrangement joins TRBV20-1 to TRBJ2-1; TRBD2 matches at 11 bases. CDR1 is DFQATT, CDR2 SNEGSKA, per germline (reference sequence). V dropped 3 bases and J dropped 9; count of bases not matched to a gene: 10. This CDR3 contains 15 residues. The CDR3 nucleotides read TGCAGTGCTAGCTATGCCCCTAGCGGGGGGATTGAGCAGTTCTTC. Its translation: CSASYAPSGGIEQFF.

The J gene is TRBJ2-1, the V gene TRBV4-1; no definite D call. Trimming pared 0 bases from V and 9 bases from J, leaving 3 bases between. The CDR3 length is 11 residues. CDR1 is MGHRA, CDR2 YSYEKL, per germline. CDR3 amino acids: CASSQEREQFF. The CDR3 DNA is TGCGCCAGCAGCCAAGAGCGTGAGCAGTTCTTC.

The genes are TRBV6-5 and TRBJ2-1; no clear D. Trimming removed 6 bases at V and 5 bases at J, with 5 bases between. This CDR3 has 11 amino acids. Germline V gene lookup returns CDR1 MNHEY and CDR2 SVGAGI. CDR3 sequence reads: CASRKNNEQFF. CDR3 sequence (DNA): TGTGCCAGCAGGAAGAACAATGAGCAGTTCTTC.